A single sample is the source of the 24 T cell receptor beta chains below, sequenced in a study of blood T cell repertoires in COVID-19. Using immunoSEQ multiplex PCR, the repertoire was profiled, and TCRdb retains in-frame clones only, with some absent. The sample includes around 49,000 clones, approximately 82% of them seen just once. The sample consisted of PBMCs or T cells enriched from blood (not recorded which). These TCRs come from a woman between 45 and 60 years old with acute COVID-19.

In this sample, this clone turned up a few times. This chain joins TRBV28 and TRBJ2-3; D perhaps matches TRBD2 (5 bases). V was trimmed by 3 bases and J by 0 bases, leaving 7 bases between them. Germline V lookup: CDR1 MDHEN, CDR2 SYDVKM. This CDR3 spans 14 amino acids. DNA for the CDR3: TGTGCCAGCAGTTTCTTAGCGAGCACAGATACGCAGTATTTT. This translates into CASSFLASTDTQYF. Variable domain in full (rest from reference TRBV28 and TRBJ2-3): DVKVTQSSRYLVKRTGEKVFLECVQDMDHENMFWYRQDPGLGLRLIYFSYDVKMKEKGDIPEGYSVSREKKERFSLILESASTNQTSMYLCASSFLASTDTQYFGPGTRLTVL.

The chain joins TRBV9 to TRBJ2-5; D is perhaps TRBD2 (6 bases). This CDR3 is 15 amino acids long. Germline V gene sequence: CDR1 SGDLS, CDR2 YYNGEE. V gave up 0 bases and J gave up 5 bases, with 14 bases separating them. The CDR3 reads CASSVEVRGGETQYF. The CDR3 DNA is TGTGCCAGCAGCGTAGAAGTGCGGGGCGGGGAGACCCAGTACTTC. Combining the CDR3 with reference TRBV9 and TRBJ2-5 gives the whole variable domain DSGVTQTPKHLITATGQRVTLRCSPRSGDLSVYWYQQSLDQGLQFLIQYYNGEERAKGNILERFSAQQFPDLHSELNLSSLELGDSALYFCASSVEVRGGETQYFGPGTRLLVL.

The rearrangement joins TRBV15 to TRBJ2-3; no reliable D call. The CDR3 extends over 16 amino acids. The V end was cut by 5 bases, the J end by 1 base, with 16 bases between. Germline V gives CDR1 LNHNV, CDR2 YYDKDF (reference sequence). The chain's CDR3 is CATSGRQEKGTDTQYF. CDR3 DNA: TGTGCCACCAGCGGAAGGCAGGAAAAGGGCACAGATACGCAGTATTTT.

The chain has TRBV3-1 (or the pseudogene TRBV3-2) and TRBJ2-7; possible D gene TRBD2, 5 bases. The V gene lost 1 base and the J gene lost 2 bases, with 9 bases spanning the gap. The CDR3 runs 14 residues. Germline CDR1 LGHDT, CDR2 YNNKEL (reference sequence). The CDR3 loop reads CASSQGIGTYEQYF. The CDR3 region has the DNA TGTGCCAGCAGCCAAGGTATCGGGACCTACGAGCAGTACTTC.

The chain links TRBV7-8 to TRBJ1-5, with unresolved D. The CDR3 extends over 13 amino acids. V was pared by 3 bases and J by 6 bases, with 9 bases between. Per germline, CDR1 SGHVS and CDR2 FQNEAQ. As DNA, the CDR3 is TGTGCCAGCAGCTTTCCTACTGGTCAGCCCCAGCATTTT. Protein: CASSFPTGQPQHF.

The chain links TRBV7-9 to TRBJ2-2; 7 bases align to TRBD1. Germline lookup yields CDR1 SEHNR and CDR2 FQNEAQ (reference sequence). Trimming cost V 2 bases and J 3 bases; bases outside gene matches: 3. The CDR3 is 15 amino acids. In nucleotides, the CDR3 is TGTGCCAGCAGCTTACTTCAGGGGGACACCGGGGAGCTGTTTTTT. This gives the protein CASSLLQGDTGELFF.

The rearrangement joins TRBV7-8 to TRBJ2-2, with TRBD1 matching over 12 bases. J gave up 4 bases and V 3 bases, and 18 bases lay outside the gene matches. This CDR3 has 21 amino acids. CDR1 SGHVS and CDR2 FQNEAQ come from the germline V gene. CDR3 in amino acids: CASSFPPGQGAGLALTGELFF. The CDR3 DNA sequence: TGTGCCAGCAGCTTCCCCCCGGGACAGGGGGCAGGGCTAGCACTCACCGGGGAGCTGTTTTTT.

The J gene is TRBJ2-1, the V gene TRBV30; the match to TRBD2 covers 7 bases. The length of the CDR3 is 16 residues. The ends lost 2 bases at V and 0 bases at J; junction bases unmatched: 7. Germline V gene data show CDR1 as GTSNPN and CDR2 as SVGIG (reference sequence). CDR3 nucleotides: TGTGCCTGGAGTAACGGCAGGACTAGCTCCTACAATGAGCAGTTCTTC. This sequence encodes CAWSNGRTSSYNEQFF.

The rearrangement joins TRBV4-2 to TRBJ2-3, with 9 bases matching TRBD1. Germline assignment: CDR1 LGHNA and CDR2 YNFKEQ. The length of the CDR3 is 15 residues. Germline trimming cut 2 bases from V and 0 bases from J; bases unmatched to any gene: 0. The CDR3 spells CASSQTGGSTDTQYF. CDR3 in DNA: TGTGCCAGCAGCCAAACAGGGGGCAGCACAGATACGCAGTATTTT.

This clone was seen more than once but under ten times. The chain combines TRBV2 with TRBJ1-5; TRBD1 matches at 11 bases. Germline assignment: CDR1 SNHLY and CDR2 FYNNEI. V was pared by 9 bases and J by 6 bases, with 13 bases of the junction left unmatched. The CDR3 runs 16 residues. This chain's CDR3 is CASNLGQGGGIQPQHF. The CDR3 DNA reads TGTGCCAGTAACCTGGGACAGGGGGGGGGTATTCAGCCCCAGCATTTT.

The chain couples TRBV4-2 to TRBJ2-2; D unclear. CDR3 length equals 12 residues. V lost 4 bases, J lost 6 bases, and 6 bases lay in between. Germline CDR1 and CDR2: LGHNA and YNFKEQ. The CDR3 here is CASSRRAGELFF. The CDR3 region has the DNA TGTGCCAGCAGCCGTCGCGCCGGGGAGCTGTTTTTT.

CDR3 DNA: TGTGCCATCAGTGAGTCGGGGGCGGGCATTCAGTACTTC. Amino acid sequence: CAISESGAGIQYF. V gene TRBV10-3 combines with J gene TRBJ2-4; possible D gene TRBD1, 6 bases. V gave up 0 bases and J gave up 9 bases, with 9 bases separating them. The length of the CDR3 is 13 residues. The V gene's germline CDR1 is ENHRY and CDR2 SYGVKD.

CDR3 bases: TGTGCCAGCAGCCCCCTCCCGACAGGGTCAGATACGCAGTATTTT. Its translation is CASSPLPTGSDTQYF. The chain carries TRBV9 and TRBJ2-3, with 7 nucleotides matching TRBD1. The CDR3 totals 15 residues. J gave up 4 bases and V 4 bases, and 9 bases lay outside the gene matches. The germline V gene encodes CDR1 SGDLS and CDR2 YYNGEE.

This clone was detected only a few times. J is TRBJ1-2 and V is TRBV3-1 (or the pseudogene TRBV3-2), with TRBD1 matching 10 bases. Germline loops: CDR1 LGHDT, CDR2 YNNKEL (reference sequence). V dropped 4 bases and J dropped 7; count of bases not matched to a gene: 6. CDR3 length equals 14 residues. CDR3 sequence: CASSPDRGLGGYTF. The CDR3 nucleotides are TGTGCCAGCAGCCCCGACAGGGGGCTTGGTGGCTACACCTTC.

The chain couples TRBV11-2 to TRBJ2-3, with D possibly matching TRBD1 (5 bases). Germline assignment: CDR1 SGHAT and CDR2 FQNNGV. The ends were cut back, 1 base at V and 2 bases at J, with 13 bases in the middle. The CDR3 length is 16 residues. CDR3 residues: CASSLAGARTTDTQYF. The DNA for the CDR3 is TGTGCCAGCAGCTTAGCTGGGGCTAGGACCACAGATACGCAGTATTTT. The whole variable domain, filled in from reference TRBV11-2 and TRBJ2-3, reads EAGVAQSPRYKIIEKRQSVAFWCNPISGHATLYWYQQILGQGPKLLIQFQNNGVVDDSQLPKDRFSAERLKGVDSTLKIQPAKLEDSAVYLCASSLAGARTTDTQYFGPGTRLTVL.

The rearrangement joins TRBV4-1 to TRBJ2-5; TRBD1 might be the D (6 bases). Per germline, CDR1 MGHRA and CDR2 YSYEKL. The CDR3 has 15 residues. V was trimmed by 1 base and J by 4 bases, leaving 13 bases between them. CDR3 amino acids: CASSQAPLGGETQYF. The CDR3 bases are TGCGCCAGCAGCCAAGCCCCCTTAGGGGGAGAGACCCAGTACTTC.

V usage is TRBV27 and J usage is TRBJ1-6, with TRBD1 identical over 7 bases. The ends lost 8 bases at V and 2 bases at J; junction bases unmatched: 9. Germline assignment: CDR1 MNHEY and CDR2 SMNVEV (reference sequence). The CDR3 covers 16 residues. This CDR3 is CASSRGYRTYNSPLHF. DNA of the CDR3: TGTGCCAGCTCCAGGGGGTACCGAACCTATAATTCACCCCTCCACTTT.

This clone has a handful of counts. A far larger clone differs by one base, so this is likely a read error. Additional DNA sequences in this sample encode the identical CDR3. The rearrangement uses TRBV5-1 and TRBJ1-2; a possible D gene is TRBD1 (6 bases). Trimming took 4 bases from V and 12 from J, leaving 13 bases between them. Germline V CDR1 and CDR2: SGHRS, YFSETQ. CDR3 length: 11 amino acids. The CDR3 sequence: CASSGVGGDTF. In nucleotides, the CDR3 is TGCGCCAGCAGCGGCGTTGGGGGCGACACCTTC.

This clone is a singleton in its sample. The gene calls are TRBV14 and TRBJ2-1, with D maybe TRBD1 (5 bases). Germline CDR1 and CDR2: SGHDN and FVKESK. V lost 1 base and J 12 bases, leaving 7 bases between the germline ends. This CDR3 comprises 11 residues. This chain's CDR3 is CASSQGTLQFF. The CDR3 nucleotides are TGTGCCAGCAGCCAAGGGACATTGCAGTTCTTC. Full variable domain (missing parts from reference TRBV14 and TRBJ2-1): EAGVTQFPSHSVIEKGQTVTLRCDPISGHDNLYWYRRVMGKEIKFLLHFVKESKQDESGMPNNRFLAERTGGTYSTLKVQPAELEDSGVYFCASSQGTLQFFGPGTRLTVL.

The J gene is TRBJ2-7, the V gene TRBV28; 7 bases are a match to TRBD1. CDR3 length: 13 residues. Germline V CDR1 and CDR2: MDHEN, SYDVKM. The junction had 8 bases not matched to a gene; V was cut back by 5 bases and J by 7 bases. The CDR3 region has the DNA TGTGCCAGCAGTCGTAACAGGGGTGGAGAGCAGTACTTC. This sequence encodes CASSRNRGGEQYF.

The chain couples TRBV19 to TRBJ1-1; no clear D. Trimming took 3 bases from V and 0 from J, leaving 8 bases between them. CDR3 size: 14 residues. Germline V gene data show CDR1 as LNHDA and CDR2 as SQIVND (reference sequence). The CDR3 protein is CASSIPGMNTEAFF. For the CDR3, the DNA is TGTGCCAGTAGTATCCCCGGGATGAACACTGAAGCTTTCTTT. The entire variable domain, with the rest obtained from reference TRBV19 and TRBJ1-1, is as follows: DGGITQSPKYLFRKEGQNVTLSCEQNLNHDAMYWYRQDPGQGLRLIYYSQIVNDFQKGDIAEGYSVSREKKESFPLTVTSAQKNPTAFYLCASSIPGMNTEAFFGQGTRLTVV.

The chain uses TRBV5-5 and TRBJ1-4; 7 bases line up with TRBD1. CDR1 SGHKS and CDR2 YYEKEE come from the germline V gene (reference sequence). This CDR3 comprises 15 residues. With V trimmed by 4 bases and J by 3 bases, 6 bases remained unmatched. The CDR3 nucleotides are TGTGCCAGCAGCGTCCTCGGGACAGCTAATGAAAAACTGTTTTTT. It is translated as CASSVLGTANEKLFF.

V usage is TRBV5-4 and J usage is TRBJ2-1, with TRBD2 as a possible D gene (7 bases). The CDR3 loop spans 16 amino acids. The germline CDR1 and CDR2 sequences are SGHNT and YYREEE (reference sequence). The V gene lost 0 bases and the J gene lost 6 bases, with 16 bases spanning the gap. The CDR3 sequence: CASSLGGGGRGNEQFF. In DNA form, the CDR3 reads TGTGCCAGCAGCTTGGGTGGCGGGGGCAGGGGCAATGAGCAGTTCTTC. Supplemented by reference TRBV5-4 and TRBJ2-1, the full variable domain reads ETGVTQSPTHLIKTRGQQVTLRCSSQSGHNTVSWYQQALGQGPQFIFQYYREEENGRGNFPPRFSGLQFPNYSSELNVNALELDDSALYLCASSLGGGGRGNEQFFGPGTRLTVL.

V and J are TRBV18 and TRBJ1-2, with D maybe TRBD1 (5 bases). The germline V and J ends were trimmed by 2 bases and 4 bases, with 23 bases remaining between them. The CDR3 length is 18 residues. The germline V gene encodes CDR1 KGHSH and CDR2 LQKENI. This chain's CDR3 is CASSPEPGGFPQTYGYTF. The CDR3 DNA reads TGTGCCAGCTCACCAGAGCCCGGGGGGTTCCCCCAGACCTATGGCTACACCTTC.